A selection of T cell receptor beta chains follows, all from one sample in a study of cytomegalovirus exposure and HLA in healthy donors. This table comes from immunoSEQ multiplex PCR, and its TCRdb copy is limited to in-frame clones, with some not included. The sample contains over 150,000 clones, 75% to 95% of which appear only once. Sample: PBMCs. The receptors here all came from a woman younger than 35 in good health and CMV-seropositive. The conserved cysteine and the conserved F or W are not part of the CDR3 here.

CDR3aa	v_gene	j_gene
ASSITGDASNQPQH	TRBV19	TRBJ1-5
ASSRGGADTQY	TRBV5-6	TRBJ2-3
ASSLGGGGPNTEAF	TRBV5-4	TRBJ1-1
ASSLVGLEQH	TRBV7-6	TRBJ2-7
ASSFTGAYPTEQY	TRBV7-9	TRBJ2-7
ASSSGTGDAGELF	TRBV5-1	TRBJ2-2
ASSRRTGTSSYEQY	TRBV19	TRBJ2-7
ASSRASGGVSQETQY	TRBV5-1	TRBJ2-5
ASRPGLAGGHGANVLT	TRBV4-1	TRBJ2-6
ASSLLRDREGYT	TRBV5-5	TRBJ1-2